This is a list of T cell receptor beta chains from one sample in a study of response to subunit inactivated influenza vaccine. TCRdb ran MiXCR on the RT-PCR reads and lists one entry per CDR3 protein. In the table there are 600,000 to 850,000 distinct CDR3 sequences, 13% to 15% of which are singletons. The input for sequencing was PBMCs from blood, taken 14 days before vaccination. Receptors were obtained from a man between 45 and 60 years old who received an inactivated influenza vaccine. CDR3s include the opening cysteine and the closing phenylalanine or tryptophan. The order of the fields is D gene, J gene, clone size, V gene, CDR3 DNA, CDR3 protein. The D gene is left open where the match is weak. Not every row has a clone size; where given, it reads once, few, many or a size class.

D gene: TRBD1
J gene: TRBJ1-6
clone size: many
V gene: TRBV4-1
CDR3 DNA: TGCGCCAGCAGCCAAGCTGGGACAGGGGAAAATTCACCCCTCCACTTT
CDR3 protein: CASSQAGTGENSPLHF

D gene: TRBD2
J gene: TRBJ2-1
clone size: .
V gene: TRBV14
CDR3 DNA: TGTGCCAGCAGCCTAGTAGCGGGAGCGTCCTACAATGAGCAGTTCTTC
CDR3 protein: CASSLVAGASYNEQFF

D gene: TRBD1
J gene: TRBJ2-2
clone size: many
V gene: TRBV3-1
CDR3 DNA: TGTGCCAGCAGCCATGAAGGACAGGGTAACGAGGAGCTGTTTTTT
CDR3 protein: CASSHEGQGNEELFF

D gene: TRBD2
J gene: TRBJ2-2
clone size: .
V gene: TRBV7-3
CDR3 DNA: TGTGCCAGCAGCTCGGCCGGCGGGAGTTCCGGGGAGCTGTTTTTT
CDR3 protein: CASSSAGGSSGELFF

D gene: .
J gene: TRBJ2-1
clone size: many
V gene: TRBV7-8
CDR3 DNA: TGTGCCAGCAGCTTAGGGCGTTTGGGCGATGAGGAGCAGTTCTTC
CDR3 protein: CASSLGRLGDEEQFF

D gene: TRBD2
J gene: TRBJ2-1
clone size: .
V gene: TRBV3-1
CDR3 DNA: TGTGCCAGCAGCCATTCGCGGGAGGCCCTACTCAATGAGCAGTTCTTC
CDR3 protein: CASSHSREALLNEQFF

D gene: .
J gene: TRBJ1-1
clone size: .
V gene: TRBV4-3
CDR3 DNA: TGCGCCAGCAGCCAAGATTGGCTGACGGAGAACACTGAAGCTTTCTTT
CDR3 protein: CASSQDWLTENTEAFF

D gene: TRBD2
J gene: TRBJ2-3
clone size: .
V gene: TRBV12-3/TRBV12-4
CDR3 DNA: TGTGCCAGCAGTTTGGGAGCGGGAGGCAGCACAGATACGCAGTATTTT
CDR3 protein: CASSLGAGGSTDTQYF

D gene: .
J gene: TRBJ2-2
clone size: few
V gene: TRBV5-1
CDR3 DNA: TGCGCCAGCAGCTTCCGACCCGGGACAACGAACACCGGGGAGCTGTTTTTT
CDR3 protein: CASSFRPGTTNTGELFF

D gene: .
J gene: TRBJ1-4
clone size: few
V gene: TRBV12-3/TRBV12-4
CDR3 DNA: TGTGCCAGCAGTTTCAGGGATCCGGGGAATGAAAAACTGTTTTTT
CDR3 protein: CASSFRDPGNEKLFF

D gene: .
J gene: TRBJ2-1
clone size: few
V gene: TRBV7-2
CDR3 DNA: TGTGCCAGCAGCTTATTCAGGACGGGCGAGCAGTTCTTC
CDR3 protein: CASSLFRTGEQFF

D gene: TRBD2
J gene: TRBJ2-3
clone size: .
V gene: TRBV5-1
CDR3 DNA: TGCGCCAGCAGCACTCGTAGCGGGAGGAAGGGAGATACGCAGTATTTT
CDR3 protein: CASSTRSGRKGDTQYF

D gene: .
J gene: TRBJ2-3
clone size: .
V gene: TRBV5-1
CDR3 DNA: TGCGCCAGCAGCTTGCAGCGCAGGGGATTCACAGATACGCAGTATTTT
CDR3 protein: CASSLQRRGFTDTQYF

D gene: TRBD1
J gene: TRBJ2-3
clone size: .
V gene: TRBV29-1
CDR3 DNA: TGCAGCGTTATCCAGGGGGCTGCAGATACGCAGTATTTT
CDR3 protein: CSVIQGAADTQYF

D gene: .
J gene: TRBJ2-1
clone size: .
V gene: TRBV2
CDR3 DNA: TGTGCCGCTCAGCGGAACAATGAGCAGTTCTTC
CDR3 protein: CAAQRNNEQFF

D gene: TRBD2
J gene: TRBJ2-1
clone size: .
V gene: TRBV6-1
CDR3 DNA: TGTGCCAGCAGTGTCCAGCGGGGGGGCCCGGATGAGCAGTTCTTC
CDR3 protein: CASSVQRGGPDEQFF

D gene: .
J gene: TRBJ2-5
clone size: .
V gene: TRBV9
CDR3 DNA: TGTGCCAGCAGCGTCGGACCCGGAGCGCAAGAGACCCAGTACTTC
CDR3 protein: CASSVGPGAQETQYF

D gene: TRBD2
J gene: TRBJ2-3
clone size: few
V gene: TRBV2
CDR3 DNA: TGTGCCAGCAGTGAATTGGGACTAGCGGGAGCAGATACGCAGTATTTT
CDR3 protein: CASSELGLAGADTQYF

D gene: TRBD2
J gene: TRBJ2-5
clone size: .
V gene: TRBV7-8
CDR3 DNA: TGTGCCAGCACCAAGGGGCGACCCCCTCACCTAGCGGGGATTGCTGAGACCCAGTACTTC
CDR3 protein: CASTKGRPPHLAGIAETQYF

D gene: TRBD2
J gene: TRBJ2-1
clone size: .
V gene: TRBV5-6
CDR3 DNA: TGTGCCAGCAGCCTTGGGCCTAGCGGGCGTTACAATGAGCAGTTCTTC
CDR3 protein: CASSLGPSGRYNEQFF

D gene: .
J gene: TRBJ2-2
clone size: .
V gene: TRBV14
CDR3 DNA: TGTGCCAGCAGCCCAACGACTAGCGGGGAGCTGTTTTTT
CDR3 protein: CASSPTTSGELFF

D gene: TRBD1
J gene: TRBJ2-2
clone size: few
V gene: TRBV24-1
CDR3 DNA: TGTGCCACCAGTGATGAAAGACAGGGATCGAACACCGGGGAGCTGTTTTTT
CDR3 protein: CATSDERQGSNTGELFF

D gene: .
J gene: TRBJ2-7
clone size: many
V gene: TRBV25-1
CDR3 DNA: TGTGCCAGTCGCGCTACCGACAGGTTTACCTACGAGCAGTACTTC
CDR3 protein: CASRATDRFTYEQYF

D gene: .
J gene: TRBJ2-7
clone size: few
V gene: TRBV20-1
CDR3 DNA: TGCAGTGCTAGGTTCATGACGGGATCCTACGAGCAGTACTTC
CDR3 protein: CSARFMTGSYEQYF

D gene: .
J gene: TRBJ2-3
clone size: few
V gene: TRBV29-1
CDR3 DNA: TGCAGCGTCGACAGCACAGATACGCAGTATTTT
CDR3 protein: CSVDSTDTQYF

D gene: .
J gene: TRBJ1-2
clone size: .
V gene: TRBV6-5
CDR3 DNA: TGTGCCAGCAGTTACGATGGGCAGGGATACTATGGCTACACCTTC
CDR3 protein: CASSYDGQGYYGYTF

D gene: TRBD1
J gene: TRBJ1-2
clone size: few
V gene: TRBV9
CDR3 DNA: TGTGCCAGCAGCGCTGGGACAGGGCCCACCTTTAGGGGCTACACCTTC
CDR3 protein: CASSAGTGPTFRGYTF

D gene: .
J gene: TRBJ2-1
clone size: .
V gene: TRBV20-1
CDR3 DNA: TGCAGTGCTAGAGAACGGAGGGTGGCCTACAATGAGCAGTTCTTC
CDR3 protein: CSARERRVAYNEQFF

D gene: .
J gene: TRBJ2-2
clone size: .
V gene: TRBV24-1
CDR3 DNA: TGTGCCACCCGAGCGAACACCGGGGAGCTGTTTTTT
CDR3 protein: CATRANTGELFF

D gene: .
J gene: TRBJ1-3
clone size: .
V gene: TRBV4-3
CDR3 DNA: TGCGCCAGCAGCCAAATGGCGTCCGGCGGGGGGACTGGAAACACCATATATTTT
CDR3 protein: CASSQMASGGGTGNTIYF

D gene: .
J gene: TRBJ2-5
clone size: few
V gene: TRBV5-1
CDR3 DNA: TGCGCCAGCAGCCTGAAGAACCTAGGAGAGACCCAGTACTTC
CDR3 protein: CASSLKNLGETQYF

D gene: .
J gene: TRBJ2-3
clone size: .
V gene: TRBV7-9
CDR3 DNA: TGTGCCAGCAGCTCCCCCCGCAGGACCGGCACAGATACGCAGTATTTT
CDR3 protein: CASSSPRRTGTDTQYF